This T cell receptor beta chain stems from a study of neurological immune-mediated disorders. In this sample, this clonotype turned up many times. The target antigen is unknown. By 5'RACE with 10-nucleotide random UMIs, the cDNA was made. One entry per CDR3 protein results from TCRdb running MiXCR on the 5' RACE reads. The table has under 35,000 distinct CDR3 sequences, 1.5% seen once; the top ten hold about 10%. This CDR3 is 15 amino acids long. Germline V lookup: CDR1 MNHEY, CDR2 SVGEGT. J lost 1 base, V lost 5 bases, and 7 bases had no gene match. General study results and limits: The greatest degree of TCR clonal expansion was observed in HTLV-1-associated myelopathy, with the lowest in multiple sclerosis, below that of healthy controls.

The sequence derives from a woman between 25 and 40 years old with multiple sclerosis. The sequencing sample was made of PBMCs. The chain employs TRBV6-2 or TRBV6-3 and TRBJ2-7; 8 bases are shared with TRBD1. The CDR3 region has the DNA TGTGCCAGCAGTCTCTCCGGGACAGGATCCTACGAGCAGTACTTC. It is translated as CASSLSGTGSYEQYF.